This paragraph reports one T cell receptor (beta chain). Its target is unknown. The data are from a study of CXCR3-negative and CXCR3-positive naive CD8 T cells. Points from the study as a whole: Across naive subsets, surface CD5 expression was comparable, and TCR strength was inferred from properties of the TRB CDR3. Within a donor, both naive subsets shared TRBV-TRBJ usage, unlike memory cells.

With 290,000 or so cells each, the CD8+ T cell subsets were individually sorted in triplicate. Researchers prepared the TRB cDNA libraries using 5' RACE with UMI labels. Using the 5' RACE reads, TCRdb records one entry per CDR3 protein without DNA. Its table lists about 38,000 distinct CDR3 sequences. CDR3 length: 20 amino acids. Germline lookup yields CDR1 SGHTA and CDR2 FQGNSA. Sequencing was performed on memory CD8+ T cells from blood. The rearrangement links TRBV7-2 to TRBJ2-2; TCRdb picks TRBD2, but there is no DNA to check that call. The TCR was taken from a human donor in good health. Some clones in this sample may be carry-over from other donors' samples. Here the CDR3 reads CASSLVWLLAGTLNTGELFF.